One sample yielded the 14 T cell receptor beta chains listed below, sequenced in a study of shared clonotypes between healthy human individuals. Naive-designated CD8 cells lacked CD45RO, were positively enriched for CCR7, and omitted terminally differentiated effector memory CD45RA+ cells. TCRdb's table, derived via immunoSEQ multiplex PCR, lists solely in-frame clones and lacks some. Counted here are over 2 million clones, less than 95% occurring once; the ten biggest clones make up 1% to 1.3%. Source material: naive CD8+ T cells sorted from blood. The receptors were sampled from a young man in good health.

This chain links TRBV13 with TRBJ2-7, with D unclear. The length of the CDR3 is 12 residues. CDR1 is PRHDT and CDR2 is FYEKMQ in the germline V gene (reference sequence). Trimming removed 1 base at V and 9 bases at J, with 10 bases between. CDR3 residues: CASSLEGRGQYF. The CDR3 region has the DNA TGTGCCAGCAGCTTAGAAGGGCGCGGGCAGTACTTC.

This clone showed up just a few times. The chain links TRBV2 to TRBJ1-2; D is unresolved. V was trimmed by 9 bases and J by 4 bases, leaving 12 bases between them. The CDR3 spans 12 residues. The germline gives CDR1 SNHLY, CDR2 FYNNEI. CDR3 region: CASDRAVYGYTF. CDR3 DNA: TGTGCCAGTGACCGGGCCGTCTATGGCTACACCTTC.

Only one count was recorded for this clone. The chain is built from TRBV7-9 and TRBJ2-5; D gene ambiguous. Germline lookup yields CDR1 SEHNR and CDR2 FQNEAQ (reference sequence). V was trimmed by 1 base and J by 5 bases, leaving 11 bases between them. The CDR3 contains 14 residues. CDR3 in DNA: TGTGCCAGCAGCTTAGTGAGCCTGCCGGAGACCCAGTACTTC. As protein: CASSLVSLPETQYF.

A single count supports this clone. This CDR3 is also generated by other DNA sequences in the sample. In nucleotides, the CDR3 is TGTGCCAGTAGTCCGGGACAGGGCTATGGCTACACCTTC. The encoded protein is CASSPGQGYGYTF. The chain carries TRBV19 and TRBJ1-2, with 9 bases identical to TRBD1. The germline V gene has CDR1 LNHDA and CDR2 SQIVND (reference sequence). The CDR3 length is 13 residues. Trimming took 5 bases from V and 4 from J; bases not matched to a gene: 2.

In DNA, the CDR3 is TGTGCCAGCTTCAGCGGGGGTTCTGAGACCCAGTACTTC. This translates into CASFSGGSETQYF. The genes are TRBV2 and TRBJ2-5; 8 bases map to TRBD2. This CDR3 is 13 amino acids long. Germline CDR1 is SNHLY and CDR2 is FYNNEI. The J segment lost 5 bases and the V segment lost 8 bases, leaving 7 bases of the junction unmatched.

About this clone itself: The junction differs from germline at one of its ends, possibly a read error. Other DNA sequences in the sample encode the same CDR3. The chain carries TRBV6-5 and TRBJ1-1, with unresolved D. This CDR3 has 16 residues. The V gene's germline CDR1 is MNHEY and CDR2 SVGAGI. The DNA for the CDR3 is TGCGCCAGCAGTTACCTTTCTGAAGGGTTGAACACTGAAGCTTTCTTT. It specifies CASSYLSEGLNTEAFF.

V gene TRBV9 combines with J gene TRBJ2-2; TRBD2 agrees at 11 bases. Germline V gene data show CDR1 as SGDLS and CDR2 as YYNGEE. Losses at the gene ends were 3 bases for V and 6 bases for J; bases not matched to a gene: 13. The CDR3 runs to 18 residues. CDR3 sequence: CASSAYVVAGGHSGELFF. The CDR3 DNA is TGTGCCAGCAGCGCGTACGTGGTAGCGGGGGGGCATTCCGGGGAGCTGTTTTTT.

The chain combines TRBV18 with TRBJ1-2; 10 bases fit TRBD1. Germline V CDR1 and CDR2: KGHSH, LQKENI. CDR3 size: 15 residues. V lost 4 bases and J lost 3; bases outside the gene matches: 5. CDR3 DNA: TGTGCCAGCTCACTTTGGGACAGGGGCGACTATGGCTACACCTTC. Encoded protein: CASSLWDRGDYGYTF.

This rearrangement joins TRBV5-4 to TRBJ1-2; D is perhaps TRBD1 (6 bases). The CDR3 is 14 residues long. Germline CDR1 is SGHNT and CDR2 is YYREEE (reference sequence). Trimming removed 5 bases from V and 2 bases from J, with 13 bases in between. The CDR3 region has the DNA TGTGCCAGCAGTCCACAGGGAGAAAACTATGGCTACACCTTC. Its protein is CASSPQGENYGYTF.

The chain is built from TRBV5-1 and TRBJ2-7, with D uncertain. The CDR3 length is 14 residues. V lost 5 bases and J 6 bases, leaving 18 bases between the germline ends. The germline CDR1 and CDR2 sequences are SGHRS and YFSETQ. CDR3 sequence (DNA): TGCGCCAGCAGTCGGATTTCGTCAAGCCGCGAGCAGTACTTC. Translated, it gives CASSRISSSREQYF.

This chain uses TRBV27 with TRBJ2-2; 8 bases agree with TRBD2. Germline assignment: CDR1 MNHEY and CDR2 SMNVEV (reference sequence). CDR3 length: 16 residues. With V trimmed by 3 bases and J by 0 bases, 3 bases remained unmatched. The chain's CDR3 is CASSFVAGPNTGELFF. The CDR3 region has the DNA TGTGCCAGCAGTTTCGTAGCGGGGCCGAACACCGGGGAGCTGTTTTTT.

The rearrangement links TRBV11-2 to TRBJ2-3; no definite D call. This CDR3 is built from 13 residues. CDR1 and CDR2 (germline): SGHAT, FQNNGV. V shed 6 bases and J shed 0 bases, with 7 bases lying between them. The CDR3 region is CASREVSTDTQYF. The CDR3, as DNA: TGTGCCAGCAGAGAAGTTAGCACAGATACGCAGTATTTT.

V and J are TRBV2 and TRBJ1-1; 7 bases are a match to TRBD1. This CDR3 spans 15 amino acids. Germline loops: CDR1 SNHLY, CDR2 FYNNEI. V lost 3 bases, J lost 2 bases, and 6 bases stayed unmatched. The CDR3, as DNA: TGTGCCAGCAGTGACTGGACAGGCCTCAACACTGAAGCTTTCTTT. Translating it yields CASSDWTGLNTEAFF.

As to this clone: A read error may produce the germline difference seen at one junction end. CDR3 protein: CASKMEPGPPADF. The CDR3 nucleotides are TGCGCCAGTAAGATGGAGCCTGGACCACCGGCCGATTTT. The rearrangement links TRBV4-3 to TRBJ1-3; D gene uncertain. The CDR3 extends over 13 amino acids. CDR1 and CDR2 from the germline V gene are LGHNA and YSLEER.